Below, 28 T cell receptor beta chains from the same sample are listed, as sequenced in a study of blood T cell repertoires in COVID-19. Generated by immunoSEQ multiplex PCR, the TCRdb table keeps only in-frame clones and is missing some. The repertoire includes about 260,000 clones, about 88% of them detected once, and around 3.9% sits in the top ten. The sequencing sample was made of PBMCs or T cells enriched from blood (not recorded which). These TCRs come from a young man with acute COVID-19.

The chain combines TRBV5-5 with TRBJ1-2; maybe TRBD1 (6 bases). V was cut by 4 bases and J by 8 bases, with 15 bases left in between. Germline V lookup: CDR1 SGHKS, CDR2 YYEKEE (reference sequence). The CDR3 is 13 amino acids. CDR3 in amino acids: CASSPRGEGGYTF. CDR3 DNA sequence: TGTGCCAGCAGCCCCAGGGGCGAGGGAGGCTACACCTTC.

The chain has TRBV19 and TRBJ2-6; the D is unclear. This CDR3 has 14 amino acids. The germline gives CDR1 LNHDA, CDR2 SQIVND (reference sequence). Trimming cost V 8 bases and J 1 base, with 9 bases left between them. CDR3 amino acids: CASYTGSGANVLTF. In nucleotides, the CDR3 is TGTGCCAGTTATACGGGTTCTGGGGCCAACGTCCTGACTTTC.

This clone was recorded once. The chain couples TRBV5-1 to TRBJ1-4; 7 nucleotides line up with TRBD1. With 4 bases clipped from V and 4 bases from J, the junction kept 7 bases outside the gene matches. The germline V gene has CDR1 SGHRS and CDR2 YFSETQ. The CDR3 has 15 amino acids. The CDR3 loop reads CASSLQGQNNEKLFF. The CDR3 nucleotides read TGCGCCAGCAGCCTACAGGGACAGAATAATGAAAAACTGTTTTTT.

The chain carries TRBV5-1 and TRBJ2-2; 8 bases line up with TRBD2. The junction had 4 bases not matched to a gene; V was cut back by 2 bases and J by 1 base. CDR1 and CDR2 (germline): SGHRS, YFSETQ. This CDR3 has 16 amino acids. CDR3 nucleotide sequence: TGCGCCAGCAGCTTACCGCGGGGGGTGAACACCGGGGAGCTGTTTTTT. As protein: CASSLPRGVNTGELFF.

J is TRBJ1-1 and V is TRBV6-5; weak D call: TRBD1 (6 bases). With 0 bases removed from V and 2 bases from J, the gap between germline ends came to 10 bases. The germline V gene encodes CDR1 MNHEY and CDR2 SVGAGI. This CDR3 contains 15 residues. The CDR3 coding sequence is TGTGCCAGCAGTTACTCTGCAGGGGTTAACACTGAAGCTTTCTTT. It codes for CASSYSAGVNTEAFF.

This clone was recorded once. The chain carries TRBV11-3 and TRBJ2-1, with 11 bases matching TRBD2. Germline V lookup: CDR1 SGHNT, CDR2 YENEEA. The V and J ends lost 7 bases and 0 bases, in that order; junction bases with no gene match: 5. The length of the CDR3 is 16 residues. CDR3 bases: TGTGCCAGCAACCCAGGGACTAGCGGCTCCTACAATGAGCAGTTCTTC. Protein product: CASNPGTSGSYNEQFF.

The CDR3: CASSHGPGQKTGYTF. The DNA for the CDR3 is TGTGCCAGCAGCCATGGGCCGGGACAGAAAACAGGCTACACCTTC. The rearrangement links TRBV4-2 to TRBJ1-2, with 7 bases fitting TRBD1. V lost 3 bases to trimming and J lost 8 bases; unmatched junction nucleotides: 12. Germline values: CDR1 LGHNA, CDR2 YNFKEQ. CDR3 size: 15 residues.

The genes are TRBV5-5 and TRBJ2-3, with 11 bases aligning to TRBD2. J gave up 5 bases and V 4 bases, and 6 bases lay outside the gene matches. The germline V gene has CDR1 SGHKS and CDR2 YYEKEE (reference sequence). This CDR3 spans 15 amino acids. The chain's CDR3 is CASSVLAGVEDTQYF. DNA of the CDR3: TGTGCCAGCAGCGTACTAGCGGGAGTAGAAGATACGCAGTATTTT.

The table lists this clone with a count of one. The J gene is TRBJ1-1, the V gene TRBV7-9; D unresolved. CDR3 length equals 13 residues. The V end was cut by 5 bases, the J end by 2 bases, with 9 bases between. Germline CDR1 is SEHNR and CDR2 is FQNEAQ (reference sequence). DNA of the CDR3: TGTGCCAGCAGCCCCCGTGTAAACACTGAAGCTTTCTTT. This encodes CASSPRVNTEAFF.

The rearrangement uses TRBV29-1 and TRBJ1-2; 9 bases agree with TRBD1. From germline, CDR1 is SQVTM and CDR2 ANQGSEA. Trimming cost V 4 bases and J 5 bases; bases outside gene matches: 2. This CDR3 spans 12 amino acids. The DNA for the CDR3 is TGCAGCGTTGGGGACAGGGATTATGGCTACACCTTC. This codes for CSVGDRDYGYTF.

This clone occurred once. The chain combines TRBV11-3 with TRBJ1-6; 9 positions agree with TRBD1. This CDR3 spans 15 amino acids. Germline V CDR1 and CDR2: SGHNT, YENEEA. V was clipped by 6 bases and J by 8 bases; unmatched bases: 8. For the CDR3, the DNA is TGTGCCAGCAGGGACGGGACAGGGACCCATTCACCCCTCCACTTT. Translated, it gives CASRDGTGTHSPLHF.

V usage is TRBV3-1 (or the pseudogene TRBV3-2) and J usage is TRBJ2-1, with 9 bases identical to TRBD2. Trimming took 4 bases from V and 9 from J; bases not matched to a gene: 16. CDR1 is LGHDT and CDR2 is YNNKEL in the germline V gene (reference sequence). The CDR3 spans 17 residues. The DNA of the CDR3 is TGTGCCAGCAGCCCCTTCCGGGGCGGGAGGGAATTCGGTGAGCAGTTCTTC. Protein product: CASSPFRGGREFGEQFF.

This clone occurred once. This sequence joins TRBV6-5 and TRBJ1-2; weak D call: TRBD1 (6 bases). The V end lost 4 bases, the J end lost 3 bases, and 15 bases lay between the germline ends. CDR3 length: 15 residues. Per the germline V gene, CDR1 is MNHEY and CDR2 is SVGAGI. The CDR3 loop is CASSLGSGADYGYTF. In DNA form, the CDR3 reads TGTGCCAGCAGTTTAGGGTCAGGGGCTGACTATGGCTACACCTTC.

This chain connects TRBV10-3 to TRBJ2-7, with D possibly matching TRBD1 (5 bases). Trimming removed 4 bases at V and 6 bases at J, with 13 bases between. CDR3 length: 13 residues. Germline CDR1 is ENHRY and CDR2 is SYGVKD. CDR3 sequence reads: CAISANGATEQYV. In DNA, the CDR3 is TGTGCCATCAGTGCTAATGGGGCGACCGAGCAGTACGTC.

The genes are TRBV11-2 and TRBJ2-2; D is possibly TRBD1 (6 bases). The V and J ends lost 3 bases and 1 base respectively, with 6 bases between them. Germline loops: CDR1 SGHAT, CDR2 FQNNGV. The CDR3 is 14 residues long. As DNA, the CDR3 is TGTGCCAGCAGCTTCAGGGGGAACACCGGGGAGCTGTTTTTT. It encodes CASSFRGNTGELFF. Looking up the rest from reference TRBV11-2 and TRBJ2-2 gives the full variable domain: EAGVAQSPRYKIIEKRQSVAFWCNPISGHATLYWYQQILGQGPKLLIQFQNNGVVDDSQLPKDRFSAERLKGVDSTLKIQPAKLEDSAVYLCASSFRGNTGELFFGEGSRLTVL.

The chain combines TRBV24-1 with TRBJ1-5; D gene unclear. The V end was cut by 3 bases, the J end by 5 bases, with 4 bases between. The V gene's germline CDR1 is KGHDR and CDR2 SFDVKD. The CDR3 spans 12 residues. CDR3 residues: CATSDPDQPQHF. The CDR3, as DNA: TGTGCCACCAGTGATCCAGATCAGCCCCAGCATTTT.

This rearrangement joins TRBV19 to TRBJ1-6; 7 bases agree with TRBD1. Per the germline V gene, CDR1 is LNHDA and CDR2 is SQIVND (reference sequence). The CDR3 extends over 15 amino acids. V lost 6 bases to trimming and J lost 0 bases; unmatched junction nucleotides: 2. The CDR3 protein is CASRDRSSYNSPLHF. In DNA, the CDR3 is TGTGCCAGTAGGGACAGGAGCTCCTATAATTCACCCCTCCACTTT.

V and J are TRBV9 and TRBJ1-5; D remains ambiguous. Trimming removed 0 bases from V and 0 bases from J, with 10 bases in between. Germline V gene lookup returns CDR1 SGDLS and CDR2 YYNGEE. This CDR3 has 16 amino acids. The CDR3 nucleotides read TGTGCCAGCAGCGTAGGAGGACGGGATAGCAATCAGCCCCAGCATTTT. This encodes CASSVGGRDSNQPQHF.

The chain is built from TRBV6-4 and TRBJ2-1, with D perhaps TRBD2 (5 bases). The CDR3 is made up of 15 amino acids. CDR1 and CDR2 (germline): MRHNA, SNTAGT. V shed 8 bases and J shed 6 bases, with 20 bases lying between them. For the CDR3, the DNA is TGTGCCAGCGGACGGGATGAAGGGAGAGGCAATGAGCAGTTCTTC. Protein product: CASGRDEGRGNEQFF.

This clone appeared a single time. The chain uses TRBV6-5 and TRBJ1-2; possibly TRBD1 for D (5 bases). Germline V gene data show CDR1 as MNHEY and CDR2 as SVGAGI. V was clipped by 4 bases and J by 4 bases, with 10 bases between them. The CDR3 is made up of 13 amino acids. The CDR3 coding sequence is TGTGCCAGCAGTTCGATTGACAGCTATGGCTACACCTTC. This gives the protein CASSSIDSYGYTF.

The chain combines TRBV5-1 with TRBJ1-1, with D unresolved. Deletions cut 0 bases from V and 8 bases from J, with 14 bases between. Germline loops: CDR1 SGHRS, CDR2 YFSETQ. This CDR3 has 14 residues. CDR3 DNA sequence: TGCGCCAGCAGCTTGGATTTGCGGGGAGGGGAAGCTTTCTTT. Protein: CASSLDLRGGEAFF.

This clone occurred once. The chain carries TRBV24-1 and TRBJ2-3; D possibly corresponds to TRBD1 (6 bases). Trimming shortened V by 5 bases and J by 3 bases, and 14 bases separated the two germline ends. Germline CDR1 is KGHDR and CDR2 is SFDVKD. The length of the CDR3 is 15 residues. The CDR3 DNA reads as TGTGCCACCAGTGCCCGTGGGGGCGCGACAGATACGCAGTATTTT. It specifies CATSARGGATDTQYF.

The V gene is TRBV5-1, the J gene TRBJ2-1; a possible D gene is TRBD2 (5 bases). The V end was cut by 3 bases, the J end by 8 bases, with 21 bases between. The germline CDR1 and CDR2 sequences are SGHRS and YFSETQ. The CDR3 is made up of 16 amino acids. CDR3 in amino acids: CASSWPRVGAGDEQFF. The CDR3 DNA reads TGCGCCAGCAGCTGGCCCCGGGTAGGCGCCGGGGATGAGCAGTTCTTC.

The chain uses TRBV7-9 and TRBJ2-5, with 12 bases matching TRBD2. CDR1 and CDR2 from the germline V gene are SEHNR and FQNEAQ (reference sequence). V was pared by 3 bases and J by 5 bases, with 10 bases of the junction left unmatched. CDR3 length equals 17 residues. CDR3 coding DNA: TGTGCCAGCAGCTTTCCGGGACTAGCGGGCCGAGGGGAGACCCAGTACTTC. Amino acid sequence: CASSFPGLAGRGETQYF.

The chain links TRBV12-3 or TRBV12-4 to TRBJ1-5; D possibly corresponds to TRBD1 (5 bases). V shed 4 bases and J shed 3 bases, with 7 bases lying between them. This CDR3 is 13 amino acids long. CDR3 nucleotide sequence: TGTGCCAGCAGTTGGGGGGACAATCAGCCCCAGCATTTT. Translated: CASSWGDNQPQHF.

The CDR3 reads CASSLDAQGARIRNEQFF. The CDR3 coding sequence is TGTGCCAGCAGCTTAGACGCCCAGGGGGCGAGAATCAGGAATGAGCAGTTCTTC. The chain is built from TRBV7-9 and TRBJ2-1; the match to TRBD1 covers 8 bases. CDR1 is SEHNR and CDR2 is FQNEAQ in the germline V gene (reference sequence). The CDR3 runs 18 residues. Trimming cost V 1 base and J 7 bases; bases outside gene matches: 15.

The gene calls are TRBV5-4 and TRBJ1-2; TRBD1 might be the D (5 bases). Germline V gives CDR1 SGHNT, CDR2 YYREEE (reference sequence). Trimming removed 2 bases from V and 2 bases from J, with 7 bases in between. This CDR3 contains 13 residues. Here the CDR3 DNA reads TGTGCCAGCAGCTTTCCAGGGAACTATGGCTACACCTTC. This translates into CASSFPGNYGYTF.

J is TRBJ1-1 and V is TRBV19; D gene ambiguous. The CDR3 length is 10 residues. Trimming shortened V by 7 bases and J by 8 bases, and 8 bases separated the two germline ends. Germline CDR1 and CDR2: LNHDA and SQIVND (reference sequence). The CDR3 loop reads CASMRQEAFF. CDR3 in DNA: TGTGCCAGTATGAGGCAAGAAGCTTTCTTT. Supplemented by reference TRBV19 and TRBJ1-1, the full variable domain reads DGGITQSPKYLFRKEGQNVTLSCEQNLNHDAMYWYRQDPGQGLRLIYYSQIVNDFQKGDIAEGYSVSREKKESFPLTVTSAQKNPTAFYLCASMRQEAFFGQGTRLTVV.